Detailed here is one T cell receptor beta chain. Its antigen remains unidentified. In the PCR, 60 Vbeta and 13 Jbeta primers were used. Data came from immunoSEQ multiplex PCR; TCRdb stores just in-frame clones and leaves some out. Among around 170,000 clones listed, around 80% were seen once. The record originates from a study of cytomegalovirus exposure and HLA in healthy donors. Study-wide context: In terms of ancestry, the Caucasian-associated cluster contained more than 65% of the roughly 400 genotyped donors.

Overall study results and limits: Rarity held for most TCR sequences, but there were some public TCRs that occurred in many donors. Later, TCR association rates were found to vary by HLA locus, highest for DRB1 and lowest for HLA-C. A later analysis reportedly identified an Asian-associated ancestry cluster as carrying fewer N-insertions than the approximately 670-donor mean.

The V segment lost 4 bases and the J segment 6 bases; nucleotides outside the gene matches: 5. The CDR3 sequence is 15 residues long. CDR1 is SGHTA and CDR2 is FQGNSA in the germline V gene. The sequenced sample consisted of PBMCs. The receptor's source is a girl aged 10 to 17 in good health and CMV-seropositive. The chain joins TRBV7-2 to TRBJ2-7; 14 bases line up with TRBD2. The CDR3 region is CASSSGTSGSPEQYF. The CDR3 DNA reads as TGTGCCAGCAGCTCTGGGACTAGCGGGAGCCCCGAGCAGTACTTC. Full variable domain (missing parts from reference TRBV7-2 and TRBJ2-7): GAGVSQSPSNKVTEKGKDVELRCDPISGHTALYWYRQSLGQGLEFLIYFQGNSAPDKSGLPSDRFSAERTGGSVSTLTIQRTQQEDSAVYLCASSSGTSGSPEQYFGPGTRLTVT.